The 2 T cell receptor beta chains presented below share a single source sample, sequenced in a study of control samples from healthy donors and cancer patients. This table comes from immunoSEQ multiplex PCR, and its TCRdb copy is limited to in-frame clones, with some not included. The sample shows 150,000 to 200,000 clones, roughly 94% of them seen only once. The sample was blood. The receptors were gathered from a woman aged 18-29 years in good health.

The chain is built from TRBV4-3 and TRBJ2-3; no reliable D call. CDR3 size: 15 residues. Germline loops: CDR1 LGHNA, CDR2 YSLEER. The V gene lost 4 bases and the J gene lost 4 bases, with 15 bases spanning the gap. CDR3 DNA sequence: TGCGCCAGCAGCCCTAACCCCTCAGTCGCAGATACGCAGTATTTT. This translates into CASSPNPSVADTQYF.

The V call is TRBV5-1, the J call TRBJ1-2, with D tentatively TRBD1 (6 bases). Trimming shortened V by 2 bases and J by 2 bases, and 16 bases separated the two germline ends. CDR3 length: 16 residues. Germline V CDR1 and CDR2: SGHRS, YFSETQ. CDR3 in amino acids: CASSFSGQPPNYGYTF. The CDR3 region has the DNA TGCGCCAGCAGCTTCTCCGGACAGCCCCCCAACTATGGCTACACCTTC.